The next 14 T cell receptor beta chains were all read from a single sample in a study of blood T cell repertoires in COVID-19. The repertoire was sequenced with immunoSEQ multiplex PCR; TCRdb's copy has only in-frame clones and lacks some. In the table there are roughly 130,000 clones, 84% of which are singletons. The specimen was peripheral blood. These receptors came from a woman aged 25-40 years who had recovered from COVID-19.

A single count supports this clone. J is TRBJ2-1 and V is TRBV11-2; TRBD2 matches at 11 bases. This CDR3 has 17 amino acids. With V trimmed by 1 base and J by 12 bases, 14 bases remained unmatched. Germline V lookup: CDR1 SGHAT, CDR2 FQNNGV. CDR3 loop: CASSLGLISGRVDWQFF. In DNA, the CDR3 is TGTGCCAGCAGCTTAGGGTTAATTAGCGGGAGGGTCGACTGGCAGTTCTTC.

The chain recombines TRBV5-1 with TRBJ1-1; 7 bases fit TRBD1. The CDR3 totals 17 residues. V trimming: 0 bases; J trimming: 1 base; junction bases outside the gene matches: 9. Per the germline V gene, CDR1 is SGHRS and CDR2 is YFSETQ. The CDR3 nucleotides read TGCGCCAGCAGCTTGGAGACACAGGGGCCCGAGAACACTGAAGCTTTCTTT. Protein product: CASSLETQGPENTEAFF.

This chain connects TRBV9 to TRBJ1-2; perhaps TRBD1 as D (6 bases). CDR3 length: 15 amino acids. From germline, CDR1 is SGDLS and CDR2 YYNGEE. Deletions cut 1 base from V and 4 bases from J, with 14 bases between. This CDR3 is CASSVSGTRGYGYTF. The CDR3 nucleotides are TGTGCCAGCAGCGTAAGCGGGACAAGAGGCTATGGCTACACCTTC.

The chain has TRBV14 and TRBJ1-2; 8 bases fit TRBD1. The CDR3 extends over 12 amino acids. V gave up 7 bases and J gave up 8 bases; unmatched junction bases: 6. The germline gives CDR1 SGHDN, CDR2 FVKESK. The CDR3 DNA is TGTGCCAGCAACGACAGGGGTCCCGGCTACACCTTC. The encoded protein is CASNDRGPGYTF.

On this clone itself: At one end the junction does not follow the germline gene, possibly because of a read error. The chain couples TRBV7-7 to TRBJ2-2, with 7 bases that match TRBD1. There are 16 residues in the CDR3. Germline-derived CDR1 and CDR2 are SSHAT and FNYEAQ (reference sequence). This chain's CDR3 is CASSLKRTGNTGELFF. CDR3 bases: TGTGCTAGCAGCTTAAAAAGGACAGGGAACACCGGGGAGCTGTTTTTT.

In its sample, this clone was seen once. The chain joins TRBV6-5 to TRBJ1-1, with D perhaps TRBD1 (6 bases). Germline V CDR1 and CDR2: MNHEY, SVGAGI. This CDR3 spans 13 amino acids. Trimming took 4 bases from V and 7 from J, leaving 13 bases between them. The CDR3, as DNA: TGTGCCAGCAGTTCACAGGGACGTCATGAAGCTTTCTTT. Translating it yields CASSSQGRHEAFF.

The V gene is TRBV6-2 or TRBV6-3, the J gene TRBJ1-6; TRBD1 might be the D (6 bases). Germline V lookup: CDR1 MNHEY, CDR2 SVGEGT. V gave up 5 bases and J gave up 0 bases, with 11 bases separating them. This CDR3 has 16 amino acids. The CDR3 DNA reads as TGTGCCAGCAGTGTCGGACAGAGCTCCTATAATTCACCCCTCCACTTT. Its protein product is CASSVGQSSYNSPLHF.

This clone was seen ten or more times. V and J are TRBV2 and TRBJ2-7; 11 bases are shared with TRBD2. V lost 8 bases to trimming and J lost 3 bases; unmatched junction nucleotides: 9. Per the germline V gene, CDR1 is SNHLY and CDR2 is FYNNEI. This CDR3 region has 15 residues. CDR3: CASEPGLAENYEQYF. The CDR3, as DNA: TGTGCCAGCGAGCCGGGACTAGCGGAGAACTACGAGCAGTACTTC. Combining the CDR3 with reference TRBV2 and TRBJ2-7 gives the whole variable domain EPEVTQTPSHQVTQMGQEVILRCVPISNHLYFYWYRQILGQKVEFLVSFYNNEISEKSEIFDDQFSVERPDGSNFTLKIRSTKLEDSAMYFCASEPGLAENYEQYFGPGTRLTVT.

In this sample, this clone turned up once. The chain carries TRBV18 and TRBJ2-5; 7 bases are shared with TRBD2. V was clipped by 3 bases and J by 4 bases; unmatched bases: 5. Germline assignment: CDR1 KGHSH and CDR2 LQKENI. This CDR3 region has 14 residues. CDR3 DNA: TGTGCCAGCTCACCTGGACTAGGAGGAGAGACCCAGTACTTC. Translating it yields CASSPGLGGETQYF.

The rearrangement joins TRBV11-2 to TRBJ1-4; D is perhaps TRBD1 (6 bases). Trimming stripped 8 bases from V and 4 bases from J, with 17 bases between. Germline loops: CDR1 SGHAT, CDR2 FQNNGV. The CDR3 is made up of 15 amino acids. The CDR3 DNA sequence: TGTGCCAGCCAACGAAACAGGGCGGGTAATGAAAAACTGTTTTTT. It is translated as CASQRNRAGNEKLFF. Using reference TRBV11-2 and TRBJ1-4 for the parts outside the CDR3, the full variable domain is EAGVAQSPRYKIIEKRQSVAFWCNPISGHATLYWYQQILGQGPKLLIQFQNNGVVDDSQLPKDRFSAERLKGVDSTLKIQPAKLEDSAVYLCASQRNRAGNEKLFFGSGTQLSVL.

Written as DNA, the CDR3 is TGTGCCAGCAGGGGGACAGGGAACTACGAGCAGTACTTC. As protein: CASRGTGNYEQYF. The chain combines TRBV5-6 with TRBJ2-7; 9 nucleotides match TRBD1. CDR3 length equals 13 residues. J gave up 3 bases and V 5 bases, and 3 bases lay outside the gene matches. Germline V gene data show CDR1 as SGHDT and CDR2 as YYEEEE.

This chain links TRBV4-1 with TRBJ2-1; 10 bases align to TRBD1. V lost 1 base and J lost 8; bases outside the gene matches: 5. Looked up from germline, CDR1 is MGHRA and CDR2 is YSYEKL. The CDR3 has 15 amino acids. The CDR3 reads CASSQVRQGAHEQFF. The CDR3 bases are TGCGCCAGCAGCCAAGTACGACAGGGGGCCCATGAGCAGTTCTTC.

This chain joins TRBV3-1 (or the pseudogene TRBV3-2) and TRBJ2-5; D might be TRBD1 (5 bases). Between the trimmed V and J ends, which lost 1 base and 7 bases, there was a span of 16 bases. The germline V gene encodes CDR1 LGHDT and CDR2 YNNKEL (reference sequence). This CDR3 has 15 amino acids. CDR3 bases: TGTGCCAGCAGCCAAGGGTCAGGGCCCCCGGGGACCCAGTACTTC. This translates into CASSQGSGPPGTQYF.

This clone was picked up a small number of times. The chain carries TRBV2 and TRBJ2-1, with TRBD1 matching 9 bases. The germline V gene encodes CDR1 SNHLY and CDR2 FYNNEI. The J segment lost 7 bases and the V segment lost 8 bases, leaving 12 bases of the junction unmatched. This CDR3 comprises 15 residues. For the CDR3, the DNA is TGTGCCAGCGGAACCGGGACAGGGTCTATGAATGAGCAGTTCTTC. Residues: CASGTGTGSMNEQFF.